A selection of T cell receptor beta chains follows, all from one sample in a study of T cell responses to AZD1222 COVID-19 vaccine. Sequenced by immunoSEQ multiplex PCR; TCRdb stores in-frame clones only, minus some. The sample includes about 96,000 clones, roughly 90% of them seen just once. Material: peripheral blood, obtained on day 0 of AZD1222 vaccination. These TCRs come from an adult in good health. CDR3s include the opening cysteine and the closing phenylalanine or tryptophan. D genes are given only for firm matches. Clone size is given for some rows only: seen once, a few or many times, or a class if the clone is expanded.

cdr3_aa: CASSQDWRLAGGLSQYF; cdr3_nt: TGCGCCAGCAGCCAAGATTGGAGGCTAGCGGGAGGTCTTTCGCAGTATTTT; j_call: TRBJ2-3; v_call: TRBV4-3; clone_size: -; d_call: TRBD2
cdr3_aa: CASSHRLAGELFF; cdr3_nt: TGTGCCAGCAGCCACCGATTGGCCGGGGAGCTGTTTTTT; j_call: TRBJ2-2; v_call: TRBV7-9; clone_size: -; d_call: -
cdr3_aa: CASSPGEGLAGSYEQYF; cdr3_nt: TGCGCCAGCAGCCCAGGAGAGGGACTAGCGGGCTCCTACGAGCAGTACTTC; j_call: TRBJ2-7; v_call: TRBV4-3; clone_size: -; d_call: TRBD2
cdr3_aa: CAIQQDSSYEQYF; cdr3_nt: TGTGCCATCCAACAGGACAGCTCCTACGAGCAGTACTTC; j_call: TRBJ2-7; v_call: TRBV10-3; clone_size: -; d_call: -
cdr3_aa: CASSLGNEQFF; cdr3_nt: TGTGCCAGCAGCTTAGGGAATGAGCAGTTCTTC; j_call: TRBJ2-1; v_call: TRBV11-2; clone_size: -; d_call: -
cdr3_aa: CASLGWGSGTEAFF; cdr3_nt: TGTGCCAGCTTAGGATGGGGTTCGGGCACTGAAGCTTTCTTT; j_call: TRBJ1-1; v_call: TRBV18; clone_size: -; d_call: -
cdr3_aa: CASVPSPRNSPLHF; cdr3_nt: TGTGCCAGCGTTCCGAGTCCCAGAAATTCACCCCTCCACTTT; j_call: TRBJ1-6; v_call: TRBV28; clone_size: -; d_call: -
cdr3_aa: CASSSPPQRNTIYF; cdr3_nt: TGTGCCAGCAGCTCCCCGCCACAGCGGAACACCATATATTTT; j_call: TRBJ1-3; v_call: TRBV5-4; clone_size: -; d_call: -
cdr3_aa: CASRPEQANTEAFF; cdr3_nt: TGTGCCAGCAGGCCCGAACAGGCTAACACTGAAGCTTTCTTT; j_call: TRBJ1-1; v_call: TRBV28; clone_size: -; d_call: -
cdr3_aa: CASSQDSVPGAGDEQFF; cdr3_nt: TGCGCCAGCAGCCAAGATTCGGTGCCAGGGGCCGGAGATGAGCAGTTCTTC; j_call: TRBJ2-1; v_call: TRBV4-3; clone_size: few; d_call: -
cdr3_aa: CASSESWAFRAPLHF; cdr3_nt: TGTGCCAGCAGTGAATCTTGGGCATTCCGCGCACCCCTCCACTTT; j_call: TRBJ1-6; v_call: TRBV2; clone_size: -; d_call: -
cdr3_aa: CASSLAASGSTDTQYF; cdr3_nt: TGTGCCAGCAGTTTAGCAGCTAGCGGAAGCACAGATACGCAGTATTTT; j_call: TRBJ2-3; v_call: TRBV28; clone_size: -; d_call: TRBD2
cdr3_aa: CASSLGQEDRFF; cdr3_nt: TGCGCCAGCAGCTTGGGGCAGGAGGATCGGTTCTTC; j_call: TRBJ2-1; v_call: TRBV5-1; clone_size: -; d_call: -
cdr3_aa: CASSFYRGANQPQHF; cdr3_nt: TGTGCCAGCAGTTTTTACAGGGGGGCCAATCAGCCCCAGCATTTT; j_call: TRBJ1-5; v_call: TRBV28; clone_size: -; d_call: TRBD1
cdr3_aa: CASTGPGYIQYF; cdr3_nt: TGTGCCAGCACCGGGCCCGGGTACATTCAGTACTTC; j_call: TRBJ2-4; v_call: TRBV6-5; clone_size: -; d_call: -
cdr3_aa: CASRRADLNYGYTF; cdr3_nt: TGTGCCAGCAGACGGGCGGACCTTAACTATGGCTACACCTTC; j_call: TRBJ1-2; v_call: TRBV21-1; clone_size: -; d_call: -
cdr3_aa: CASSLRVAGGHEQYF; cdr3_nt: TGCGCCAGCAGCTTGCGGGTAGCGGGAGGTCATGAGCAGTACTTC; j_call: TRBJ2-7; v_call: TRBV5-1; clone_size: -; d_call: TRBD2
cdr3_aa: CASGTSGKEDEQFF; cdr3_nt: TGTGCCAGCGGGACTAGCGGGAAGGAGGATGAGCAGTTCTTC; j_call: TRBJ2-1; v_call: TRBV28; clone_size: -; d_call: TRBD2
cdr3_aa: CASRAGTPAGGAFF; cdr3_nt: TGTGCCAGCAGAGCCGGGACACCTGCGGGAGGGGCTTTCTTT; j_call: TRBJ1-1; v_call: TRBV28; clone_size: once; d_call: -
cdr3_aa: CASSLVAGGPMGEQYF; cdr3_nt: TGTGCCAGCAGTTTAGTTGCGGGAGGGCCTATGGGCGAGCAGTACTTC; j_call: TRBJ2-7; v_call: TRBV28; clone_size: -; d_call: TRBD2
cdr3_aa: CASSFPSMIDYTF; cdr3_nt: TGTGCCAGCAGCTTCCCTTCTATGATCGACTACACCTTC; j_call: TRBJ1-2; v_call: TRBV28; clone_size: -; d_call: -
cdr3_aa: CASSTAPSQADTQYF; cdr3_nt: TGTGCCAGCAGCACCGCGCCTTCTCAAGCAGATACGCAGTATTTT; j_call: TRBJ2-3; v_call: TRBV9; clone_size: -; d_call: -
cdr3_aa: CASSPTPGNTIYF; cdr3_nt: TGTGCCAGCAGCCCCACTCCGGGAAACACCATATATTTT; j_call: TRBJ1-3; v_call: TRBV7-2; clone_size: once; d_call: -
cdr3_aa: CASSQVNREEYGYTF; cdr3_nt: TGTGCCAGCAGCCAAGTAAACAGGGAGGAATATGGCTACACCTTC; j_call: TRBJ1-2; v_call: TRBV4-2; clone_size: -; d_call: -
cdr3_aa: CSVDGRVYGYTF; cdr3_nt: TGCAGCGTTGATGGCAGAGTCTATGGCTACACCTTC; j_call: TRBJ1-2; v_call: TRBV29-1; clone_size: -; d_call: -
cdr3_aa: CASSRQGSYEQYF; cdr3_nt: TGTGCCAGCAGCCGACAGGGGTCCTACGAGCAGTACTTC; j_call: TRBJ2-7; v_call: TRBV4-2; clone_size: -; d_call: TRBD1
cdr3_aa: CASSLVPWDNSTDTQYF; cdr3_nt: TGTGCCAGCAGCTTAGTGCCCTGGGATAATAGCACAGATACGCAGTATTTT; j_call: TRBJ2-3; v_call: TRBV11-3; clone_size: -; d_call: -
cdr3_aa: CASSLLGGHEQFF; cdr3_nt: TGTGCCAGCAGTTTGCTAGGGGGTCATGAGCAGTTCTTC; j_call: TRBJ2-1; v_call: TRBV25-1; clone_size: -; d_call: -
cdr3_aa: CASSFGRDKLSSYNSPLHF; cdr3_nt: TGTGCCAGCAGTTTCGGGCGGGATAAACTAAGCTCCTATAATTCACCCCTCCACTTT; j_call: TRBJ1-6; v_call: TRBV27; clone_size: -; d_call: -
cdr3_aa: CASSIGTPSGGNQPQHF; cdr3_nt: TGTGCCAGTAGTATCGGGACCCCATCGGGAGGCAATCAGCCCCAGCATTTT; j_call: TRBJ1-5; v_call: TRBV19; clone_size: -; d_call: -
cdr3_aa: CASSSRTPGNEQYF; cdr3_nt: TGTGCCAGCAGCTCCCGGACTCCCGGCAACGAGCAGTACTTC; j_call: TRBJ2-7; v_call: TRBV7-2; clone_size: once; d_call: -
cdr3_aa: CASRGRSVTEAFF; cdr3_nt: TGTGCCAGCAGGGGGCGTAGCGTCACTGAAGCTTTCTTT; j_call: TRBJ1-1; v_call: TRBV19; clone_size: -; d_call: TRBD1
cdr3_aa: CASSGSYSNQPQHF; cdr3_nt: TGTGCCAGCAGCGGAAGTTATAGCAATCAGCCCCAGCATTTT; j_call: TRBJ1-5; v_call: TRBV7-2; clone_size: -; d_call: -
cdr3_aa: CAWSAGGVQPQHF; cdr3_nt: TGTGCCTGGAGTGCAGGGGGAGTTCAGCCCCAGCATTTT; j_call: TRBJ1-5; v_call: TRBV30; clone_size: -; d_call: TRBD1
cdr3_aa: CASSLDPVNTEAFF; cdr3_nt: TGCGCCAGCAGCTTGGATCCGGTGAACACTGAAGCTTTCTTT; j_call: TRBJ1-1; v_call: TRBV5-1; clone_size: -; d_call: -
cdr3_aa: CASSPLAGVGADTQYF; cdr3_nt: TGTGCCAGCTCACCGTTAGCGGGAGTCGGTGCAGATACGCAGTATTTT; j_call: TRBJ2-3; v_call: TRBV18; clone_size: once; d_call: TRBD2
cdr3_aa: CASSLTSGRAYEQYF; cdr3_nt: TGTGCCAGCAGTTTAACTAGCGGGAGGGCCTACGAGCAGTACTTC; j_call: TRBJ2-7; v_call: TRBV28; clone_size: -; d_call: TRBD2
cdr3_aa: CASSFGSRQPQHF; cdr3_nt: TGTGCCAGCAGTTTTGGCAGCCGACAGCCCCAGCATTTT; j_call: TRBJ1-5; v_call: TRBV28; clone_size: -; d_call: -
cdr3_aa: CAWSVTGGGELFF; cdr3_nt: TGTGCCTGGAGTGTAACGGGGGGCGGGGAGCTGTTTTTT; j_call: TRBJ2-2; v_call: TRBV30; clone_size: -; d_call: TRBD2
cdr3_aa: CATQLAIHEQYF; cdr3_nt: TGCGCCACCCAACTAGCGATCCACGAGCAGTACTTC; j_call: TRBJ2-7; v_call: TRBV10-2; clone_size: -; d_call: TRBD2
cdr3_aa: CAISESTGVYEQYF; cdr3_nt: TGTGCCATCAGTGAGTCGACAGGGGTCTACGAGCAGTACTTC; j_call: TRBJ2-7; v_call: TRBV10-3; clone_size: -; d_call: TRBD1
cdr3_aa: CASSRGTTGQPQHF; cdr3_nt: TGTGCCAGCAGCAGAGGAACGACGGGGCAGCCCCAGCATTTT; j_call: TRBJ1-5; v_call: TRBV6-5; clone_size: few; d_call: -
cdr3_aa: CASSITTSTDTQYF; cdr3_nt: TGTGCCAGTAGTATTACGACGAGCACAGATACGCAGTATTTT; j_call: TRBJ2-3; v_call: TRBV19; clone_size: -; d_call: -
cdr3_aa: CASSPTGGESGANVLTF; cdr3_nt: TGTGCCAGCAGTCCGACAGGGGGCGAATCTGGGGCCAACGTCCTGACTTTC; j_call: TRBJ2-6; v_call: TRBV6-6; clone_size: -; d_call: TRBD1
cdr3_aa: CASSPPAGAGETQYF; cdr3_nt: TGTGCTAGCAGCCCACCGGCCGGAGCGGGGGAGACCCAGTACTTC; j_call: TRBJ2-5; v_call: TRBV7-7; clone_size: -; d_call: TRBD2
cdr3_aa: CASSSGGSSSYEQYF; cdr3_nt: TGTGCCAGCAGTAGCGGGGGATCTAGCTCCTACGAGCAGTACTTC; j_call: TRBJ2-7; v_call: TRBV28; clone_size: few; d_call: TRBD2
cdr3_aa: CASSPADRAVGQPQHF; cdr3_nt: TGTGCCAGCTCACCTGCGGACAGGGCGGTCGGTCAGCCCCAGCATTTT; j_call: TRBJ1-5; v_call: TRBV18; clone_size: -; d_call: TRBD1
cdr3_aa: CASSLLGSSYEQYF; cdr3_nt: TGCGCCAGCAGCTTGTTGGGGAGTTCCTACGAGCAGTACTTC; j_call: TRBJ2-7; v_call: TRBV5-1; clone_size: -; d_call: -
cdr3_aa: CATSEPDRGTQYF; cdr3_nt: TGTGCCACCAGTGAACCGGACAGGGGTACGCAGTATTTT; j_call: TRBJ2-3; v_call: TRBV24-1; clone_size: -; d_call: TRBD1
cdr3_aa: CASSAGRSSYNEQFF; cdr3_nt: TGTGCCAGCAGCGCCGGGAGAAGCTCCTACAATGAGCAGTTCTTC; j_call: TRBJ2-1; v_call: TRBV2; clone_size: -; d_call: -
cdr3_aa: CASSVGMGQGNTIYF; cdr3_nt: TGTGCCAGCAGCGTAGGAATGGGACAGGGAAACACCATATATTTT; j_call: TRBJ1-3; v_call: TRBV9; clone_size: -; d_call: TRBD1
cdr3_aa: CASSFAPGGSQAWNTEAFF; cdr3_nt: TGTGCCAGCAGCTTTGCTCCGGGAGGCAGCCAAGCCTGGAACACTGAAGCTTTCTTT; j_call: TRBJ1-1; v_call: TRBV12-1; clone_size: -; d_call: -
cdr3_aa: CAWSTGQLTEQYF; cdr3_nt: TGTGCCTGGAGTACCGGACAACTAACCGAGCAGTACTTC; j_call: TRBJ2-7; v_call: TRBV30; clone_size: once; d_call: -
cdr3_aa: CASSNTWTSEISRYNEQFF; cdr3_nt: TGTGCCAGCAGCAACACATGGACTAGCGAGATTTCGCGCTACAATGAGCAGTTCTTC; j_call: TRBJ2-1; v_call: TRBV6-2/TRBV6-3; clone_size: -; d_call: TRBD2